The rows below give T cell receptor beta chains drawn from one sample of a study of blood T cell repertoires in COVID-19. Clones were read by immunoSEQ multiplex PCR, and TCRdb kept only the in-frame ones, dropping some. The sample contains some 160,000 clones, over 75% of which appear only once. Sequenced material: peripheral blood. The receptors were gathered from a woman in her sixties or seventies with active COVID-19. Each CDR3 is given with its conserved first and last residue. The D gene is left open where the match is weak. A row's size may be missing; if present it is once, few, many or a size class.

>TRBJ2-7|TRBV29-1|NA|NA
TGCAGCGTGGAAATAACAGGGCCCCCGCAGTACTTC
CSVEITGPPQYF
>TRBJ2-7|TRBV7-2|once|NA
TGTGCCAGCAGCGCCGGGAGACACTACGAGCAGTACTTC
CASSAGRHYEQYF
>TRBJ1-1|TRBV5-4|NA|NA
TGTGCCAGCAGCTCCGGGGGTGAGAACACTGAAGCTTTCTTT
CASSSGGENTEAFF
>TRBJ2-1|TRBV12-1|NA|NA
TGTGCCAGCAGCTTTACGGCTAGCGGGAGGCAACAAGATGAGCAGTTCTTC
CASSFTASGRQQDEQFF
>TRBJ2-3|TRBV15|NA|TRBD2
TGTGCCACCAGCAGAGAGGCCGGGACTAGCGGGAGGGATAAGGCAGATACGCAGTATTTT
CATSREAGTSGRDKADTQYF
>TRBJ2-2|TRBV7-3|NA|TRBD2
TGTGCCAGCAGCTGGTATGGGACTAGCGGGAGAATGAACACCGGGGAGCTGTTTTTT
CASSWYGTSGRMNTGELFF
>TRBJ2-7|TRBV7-7|NA|TRBD1
TGTGCCAGCAGCCTCAGACAGGGGGCGCAATACGAGCAGTACTTC
CASSLRQGAQYEQYF
>TRBJ2-7|TRBV4-2|NA|TRBD2
TGTGCCAGCAGCCAAGATATGGGGACTAGCGACTACGAGCAGTACTTC
CASSQDMGTSDYEQYF
>TRBJ2-5|TRBV24-1|NA|NA
TGTGCCACCAGTCCGGGACAAACCCAAGAGACCCAGTACTTC
CATSPGQTQETQYF
>TRBJ1-1|TRBV28|once|TRBD1
TGTGCCAGCAGTTTACGGACAGGGGGGTTAAACACTGAAGCTTTCTTT
CASSLRTGGLNTEAFF
>TRBJ2-1|TRBV9|NA|TRBD1
TGTGCCAGCAGCACTGGGGGACAGGGAACTTACAATGAGCAGTTCTTC
CASSTGGQGTYNEQFF